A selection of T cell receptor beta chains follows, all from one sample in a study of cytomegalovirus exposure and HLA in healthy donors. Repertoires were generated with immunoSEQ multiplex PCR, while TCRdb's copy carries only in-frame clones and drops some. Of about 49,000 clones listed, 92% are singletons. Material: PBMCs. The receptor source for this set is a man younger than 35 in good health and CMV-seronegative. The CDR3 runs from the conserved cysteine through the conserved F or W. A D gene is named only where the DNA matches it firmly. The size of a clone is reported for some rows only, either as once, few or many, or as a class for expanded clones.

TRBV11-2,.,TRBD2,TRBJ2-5,CASSLHIAGEETQYF,TGTGCCAGCAGCTTACACATAGCGGGTGAAGAGACCCAGTACTTC
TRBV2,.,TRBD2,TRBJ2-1,CASSRGLDNEQFF,TGTGCCAGCAGCCGAGGACTAGACAATGAGCAGTTCTTC
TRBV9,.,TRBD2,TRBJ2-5,CASSPRLAVQETQYF,TGTGCCAGCAGCCCCCGACTAGCGGTCCAAGAGACCCAGTACTTC
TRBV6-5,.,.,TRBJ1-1,CASRPRGYNTEAFF,TGTGCCAGCAGACCCAGGGGATATAACACTGAAGCTTTCTTT
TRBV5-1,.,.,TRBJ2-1,CASSSPMGARTNNEQFF,TGCGCCAGCAGTTCCCCAATGGGGGCCCGCACTAACAATGAGCAGTTCTTC
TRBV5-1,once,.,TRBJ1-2,CASSDPGAGYGYTF,TGCGCCAGCAGCGACCCAGGGGCTGGCTATGGCTACACCTTC
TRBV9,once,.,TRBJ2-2,CASSVGGLRTGELFF,TGTGCCAGCAGCGTAGGGGGACTGAGGACCGGGGAGCTGTTTTTT
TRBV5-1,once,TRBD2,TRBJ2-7,CASSPPVLAGGRDEQYF,TGCGCCAGCAGCCCCCCGGTTCTAGCGGGAGGGCGTGACGAGCAGTACTTC
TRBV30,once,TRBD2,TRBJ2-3,CAWISSGRAGDTQYF,TGTGCCTGGATCAGTAGCGGGAGGGCTGGAGATACGCAGTATTTT
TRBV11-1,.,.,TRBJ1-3,CASRAAGNTIYF,TGTGCCAGCAGAGCTGCAGGGAACACCATATATTTT
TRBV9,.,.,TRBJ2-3,CASSVPSAGGSTDTQYF,TGTGCCAGCAGCGTACCAAGTGCCGGCGGAAGCACAGATACGCAGTATTTT
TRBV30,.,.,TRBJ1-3,CAWDTATGNTIYF,TGTGCCTGGGACACCGCGACAGGAAACACCATATATTTT
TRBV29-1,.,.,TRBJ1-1,CSVDNRRLTNTEAFF,TGCAGCGTTGATAACAGGAGACTCACGAACACTGAAGCTTTCTTT
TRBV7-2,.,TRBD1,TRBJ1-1,CASSPPGQGRRSTEAFF,TGTGCCAGCAGCCCGCCGGGACAGGGGAGGAGATCGACTGAAGCTTTCTTT
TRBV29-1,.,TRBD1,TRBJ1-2,CSVGDRVRYGYTF,TGCAGCGTTGGCGACAGGGTACGGTATGGCTACACCTTC
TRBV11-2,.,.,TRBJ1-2,CASSLGSEGNF,TGTGCCAGCAGCTTAGGGAGCGAAGGAAATTTC
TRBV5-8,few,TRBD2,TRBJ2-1,CASLGVAGGDEQFF,TGTGCCAGCCTCGGGGTAGCGGGAGGAGATGAGCAGTTCTTC
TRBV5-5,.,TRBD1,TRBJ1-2,CASSLGLTGGGYTF,TGTGCCAGCAGCTTGGGACTGACAGGGGGTGGCTACACCTTC
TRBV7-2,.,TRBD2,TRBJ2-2,CASSFNEREGRSTGELFF,TGTGCCAGCAGCTTTAACGAGCGGGAGGGCCGGAGCACCGGGGAGCTGTTTTTT
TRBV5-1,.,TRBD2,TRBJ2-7,CASSGGLAPSYEQYF,TGCGCCAGCAGCGGGGGACTAGCGCCTTCCTACGAGCAGTACTTC
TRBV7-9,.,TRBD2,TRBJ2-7,CASSWPLAGGPDEQYF,TGTGCCAGCAGCTGGCCGCTAGCGGGAGGTCCAGACGAGCAGTACTTC
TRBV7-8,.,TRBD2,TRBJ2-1,CASSLARDYRVNEQFF,TGTGCCAGCAGCTTAGCCAGGGACTATCGGGTCAATGAGCAGTTCTTC
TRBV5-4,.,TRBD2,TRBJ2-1,CASSSTSGGNEQFF,TGTGCCAGCAGCTCAACTAGCGGGGGGAATGAGCAGTTCTTC
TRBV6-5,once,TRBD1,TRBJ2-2,CASSPDRGSTGELFF,TGTGCCAGCAGCCCAGACAGGGGTAGTACCGGGGAGCTGTTTTTT
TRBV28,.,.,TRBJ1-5,CASSFVEGRRSNQPQHF,TGTGCCAGCAGTTTTGTGGAGGGGCGTAGGAGCAATCAGCCCCAGCATTTT